Here is one TCR beta chain with its context. No antigen is known for it. Base-call qualities are not available, and no considerably larger clone is one nucleotide away. Library preparation used PCR. At the Johns Hopkins FTIC core, DNA from the cultured CD4+ T cells underwent TCR sequencing with the Oncomine TCR Beta short-read assay. Genomic DNA was extracted from the cultured CD4+ T cells with the QIAamp micro DNA kit. Oncomine TCR Beta libraries from cultured CD4+ T cells were pooled with unique dual indexes and sequenced on an Illumina iSeq 100. As for how the authors treated the data: Non-productive sequences were removed, and CDR3s that did not start with C, did not end with F or W, or were shorter than 7 amino acids were discarded. The MANAFEST web application identified antigen-specific clonotypes by comparing peptide-stimulated wells against reference wells and other culture wells. An FDR below 0.05, an odds ratio above 5, and a productive frequency above 0.1% in at least two of three replicate wells were required for clones to be considered positive. Clonotypes that were significantly expanded in both SARS-CoV-2 spike wells and at least one common cold coronavirus spike condition were defined as cross-reactive. Similarity between CDR3 sequences was evaluated in R version 3.6.1 using Levenshtein distances (stringdist) and unrooted phylogenetic trees (ape). TCRdb reanalyzed the raw reads on its own, using fastp at Q25 for trimming and MiXCR for clone calling, and kept in-frame beta chains. Rows are unified per CDR3 protein, each entry keeping the most common DNA and genes. Here the V and J calls rest on TCRdb's processing, not on the authors' analysis. This sample lists tens of thousands of distinct CDR3 sequences; around 70% were detected once. Just over 8.5% of the sample is held by the ten biggest clonotypes.

The CDR3, from cysteine to phenylalanine, totals 13 residues. Only the CDR3 DNA stays, 39 bases, in frame from base 1. V gives up 7 bases and J gives up 4 bases, and the segment between their germline ends measures 11 bases. From the germline V gene (reference sequence), CDR1 is LNHDA and CDR2 is SQIVND. This sample is part of a study of vaccination and CD4 T cells after COVID-19 (dated by TCRdb to about 2022). Regarding the research as a whole: SARS-CoV-2 positivity had been established in the convalescent patients by nasal swab PCR, and mild disease was recorded in eight to ten of these patients and severe disease in one. The convalescent cohort included six males and four females, with two Hispanic individuals, seven Caucasians, two Asians and one multiracial person. Each participant got two doses of either the Pfizer-BioNTech BNT162b2 vaccine (n=8) or the Moderna mRNA-1273 vaccine (n=2). Post-COVID blood samples from convalescent patients were collected a median of about 110 days after diagnosis, with a range of 35 to 161 days. Post-vaccine blood samples were obtained a median of around 74 days after the second vaccine dose, with a range of about 13 to 250 days. For stimulating the cultures, overlapping spike peptide pools were used, derived from SARS-CoV-2 as well as from the common cold coronaviruses HCoV-NL63, HCoV-OC43 and HCoV-229E. Control cultures received a CEFX viral epitope pool as the positive control, an HIV-1 Nef peptide pool as the negative control, or no peptide. In fewer than 12 COVID-19 convalescent patients and several infection-naive healthy vaccine recipients, researchers compared the spike-specific CD4+ TCR repertoire from before mRNA vaccination with the repertoire from after. Overall study outcomes, separate from this receptor: Only a relatively small number of convalescent patients were included in the study, and early timepoints following natural infection were not analyzed. The median count of SARS-CoV-2-reactive clonotypes went up from 20 to 25 after infection to a few dozen after vaccination, although the change was not significant. Of the vaccine-specific clones in convalescent patients, 304 of 307, or nearly all, reacted only to SARS-CoV-2 spike and did not cross-react with common cold coronaviruses. In convalescent patients, a median roughly 87% of post-vaccine SARS-CoV-2-reactive clones were detected only after vaccination, and vaccine-specific priming was suggested by this finding.

Sample treatment or condition, as interpreted from the label and publication: roughly 10-day PBMC culture with coronavirus spike peptide pools or control peptides (ViraFEST assay). The ViraFEST assay, used in the study, expanded antigen-specific T cells with peptide pools and then identified the expanded clonotypes through TCR sequencing. The positive SARS-CoV-2 PCR tests of the convalescent patients were dated from March to December 2020, before the Alpha, Beta and Delta variants emerged in the United States. Each well held roughly 2.2 million PBMCs cultured in IMDM containing approximately 5% human AB serum and approximately 10 IU/ml IL-2, with about 10 ug/ml peptide pools added. On days 3 and 7, half of the culture medium was replaced with fresh IL-2-containing medium. Once the cells had been in culture for around 10 days, the EasySep CD4+ T cell isolation kit was used to isolate CD4+ T cells by negative selection. Ficoll-Paque Plus gradient centrifugation was used to isolate PBMCs from whole blood, and the isolated PBMCs were then either used fresh or cryopreserved at -140C. Triplicate wells were generally used for each culture condition.

Recombination connected TRBV19 to TRBJ2-1; the D gene may be TRBD1 or TRBD2, since each aligns over 5 bases. Sequencing input: CD4+ T cells from blood, cultured in vitro. The receptor was derived from a human donor who had recovered from COVID-19. The DNA sequence reads TGTGCCAGTACCCTCGGGGCTTACAATGAGCAGTTCTTC. Its translation reads: CASTLGAYNEQFF.